The clone carrying this T cell receptor (beta chain) was observed a handful of times. This CDR3 has 16 amino acids. CDR1 is SGHRS, CDR2 YFSETQ, per germline. The V gene end was trimmed by 8 bases and the J gene end by 4 bases; junction bases not matched to a gene: 10. Unsorted bulk tissue, roughly 19-34 mg of it, served as the source for co-extraction of RNA and DNA. The sample belongs to a study of tumor-infiltrating lymphocytes in primary liver carcinoma. Study details: Productive TCRbeta reads per sample were roughly 3.65 to 8 million, not differing by tissue.

A constant-region primer served to make TCR beta cDNA from 500 to 550 ng total RNA. What produced the TCR beta libraries was three nested multiplex PCR rounds using slightly modified ARM-PCR. The opening two PCR rounds, approximately 10 cycles each, paired TRBV1-TRBV30 forward primers with a C-beta reverse primer. TCRdb re-derived calls from the multiplex PCR reads in MiXCR, one entry per CDR3 protein. The table has around 47,000 distinct CDR3 sequences, over 70% seen once; the top ten hold about a fifth. This TCR was recovered from a middle-aged man with primary liver carcinoma and hepatitis B virus infection. The chain joins TRBV5-1 to TRBJ2-3; 13 bases align to TRBD2. Sequences were obtained from liver tumor tissue from sampling region 2. Subset in this sample: tumor region T2, inferior pole. In DNA form, the CDR3 reads TGCGCCAGTAGCCTCCGGACTAGCGGGAGCGCAGATACGCAGTATTTT. This gives the protein CASSLRTSGSADTQYF.